This is a list of T cell receptor beta chains from one sample in a study of blood T cell repertoires in COVID-19. Clones were read by immunoSEQ multiplex PCR, and TCRdb kept only the in-frame ones, dropping some. The sample comprises 35,000 to 40,000 clones, approximately 84% of which are singletons, and about 29% rests with the top ten. Sequenced sample: peripheral blood. The receptor set was obtained from a man older than 75 with active or convalescent COVID-19. The CDR3 runs from the conserved cysteine through the conserved F or W. A D gene is named only where the DNA matches it firmly. Size tells how often a clone was seen (once, few, many) or the class of an expanded clone, and some rows leave it out.

TRBV5-1	-	TRBJ2-1	once	TGCGCCAGCAGCCGAGGGAGTACGGGAAATGAGCAGTTCTTC	CASSRGSTGNEQFF
TRBV10-2	-	TRBJ2-5	once	TGCGCCAGCGCGACCCAGGGGGAGACCCAGTACTTC	CASATQGETQYF
TRBV7-3	TRBD1	TRBJ2-7	-	TGTGCCAGCAGCGAAAACAGGGGGCTCGCCTACGAGCAGTACTTC	CASSENRGLAYEQYF
TRBV11-3	-	TRBJ1-6	-	TGTGCCAGCAGCTTAGACAGGGGAAATTCACCCCTCCACTTT	CASSLDRGNSPLHF
TRBV27	-	TRBJ1-3	-	TGTGCCAGCAGTTTAAACCCATTCGGACAGAGTGGAAACACCATATATTTT	CASSLNPFGQSGNTIYF
TRBV4-3	-	TRBJ1-4	-	TGCGCCAGCAGCCAAGAAGGCCAGGGATCAACTAATGAAAAACTGTTTTTT	CASSQEGQGSTNEKLFF
TRBV3-1/TRBV3-2	TRBD1	TRBJ1-2	-	TGTGCCAGCAGCCAAGAGTCTCAAGGGGGCGCGGGCTACACCTTC	CASSQESQGGAGYTF
TRBV5-4	TRBD2	TRBJ2-3	few	TGTGCCAGCAGCACTGGGAGGGTGGGGGATACGCAGTATTTT	CASSTGRVGDTQYF
TRBV5-6	TRBD2	TRBJ2-1	-	TGTGCCAGCAGCTTAGCAGCGGGGGGGCTCGGGCAGTTCTTC	CASSLAAGGLGQFF
TRBV7-2	-	TRBJ1-5	-	TGTGCCAGCAGCAGCACAGGACAGCGTCTATTTTTACGCAATCAGCCCCAGCATTTT	CASSSTGQRLFLRNQPQHF
TRBV7-2	TRBD2	TRBJ2-1	-	TGTGCCAGCAGTTTAGAGGCGACTAGCGCATCTAATGAGCAGTTCTTC	CASSLEATSASNEQFF
TRBV11-3	TRBD2	TRBJ2-1	-	TGTGCCAGCAGCTTATCCGGGACTAGCGGGGGTAATGAGCAGTTCTTC	CASSLSGTSGGNEQFF
TRBV6-5	-	TRBJ1-6	-	TGTGCCAGCAGTTACTCGGGTATAGGAGGGGCTTCACCCCTCCACTTT	CASSYSGIGGASPLHF
TRBV6-5	-	TRBJ1-3	-	TGTGCCAGCAGACCGACAGGAGGCTCTGGAAACACCATATATTTT	CASRPTGGSGNTIYF
TRBV30	-	TRBJ2-7	few	TGTGCCTGGAATACGGGAGACTCCTACGAGCAGTACTTC	CAWNTGDSYEQYF
TRBV7-2	-	TRBJ2-3	-	TGTGCCAGCAGCTTAGGGTCTTTGGCAAATACGCAGTATTTT	CASSLGSLANTQYF
TRBV2	-	TRBJ2-2	-	TGTGCCCGCAGGGGGGGAGGGACCGGGGAGCTGTTTTTT	CARRGGGTGELFF
TRBV19	TRBD2	TRBJ2-3	-	TGTGCCAGTAGAACACGCCAGACTAGCGGGAACAGCGGTCCCCCAGATACGCAGTATTTT	CASRTRQTSGNSGPPDTQYF
TRBV11-2	-	TRBJ1-5	-	TGTGCCAGCAGCTTAGGCGTTTACAGCAATCAGCCCCAGCATTTT	CASSLGVYSNQPQHF
TRBV7-9	TRBD2	TRBJ2-5	once	TGTGCCAGCAGCCCCGCGGGGGGGTTAGAGACCCAGTACTTC	CASSPAGGLETQYF
TRBV9	-	TRBJ1-4	-	TGTGCCAGCAGCGATAAGCAGGGTTTCCGTGAAAAACTGTTTTTT	CASSDKQGFREKLFF
TRBV19	TRBD1	TRBJ1-3	-	TGTGCCAGTAGTATCGGGGACAGGGCTGGAAACACCATATATTTT	CASSIGDRAGNTIYF
TRBV5-1	-	TRBJ2-1	-	TGCGCCAGCAGCTCCGGACAGCTGAGCCCTAATGAGCAGTTCTTC	CASSSGQLSPNEQFF
TRBV30	TRBD2	TRBJ2-1	-	TGTGCCTGGAGCGGTAATCAGTACTCTAGCGGGAGGTCGGGGGAGCAGTTCTTC	CAWSGNQYSSGRSGEQFF
TRBV2	TRBD2	TRBJ2-3	-	TGTGCCAGCAGTGATGCGGGGGGGCCGGTGGATACGCAGTATTTT	CASSDAGGPVDTQYF
TRBV5-1	TRBD2	TRBJ2-3	-	TGCGCCAGCAGCTTCGCTAGCGGGGGGGCGACAGATACGCAGTATTTT	CASSFASGGATDTQYF
TRBV5-5	TRBD2	TRBJ2-2	-	TGTGCCAGCAGCTCACAGGGACTAGCTCTCGCGAACACCGGGGAGCTGTTTTTT	CASSSQGLALANTGELFF
TRBV7-2	TRBD1	TRBJ2-7	-	TGTGCCAGCAGCCTCCGGGACAGGGACTACGAGCAGTACTTC	CASSLRDRDYEQYF
TRBV11-2	TRBD2	TRBJ2-3	-	TGTGCCAGCAGCTTAACCAGCGGGGGGAACACAGATACGCAGTATTTT	CASSLTSGGNTDTQYF
TRBV5-4	TRBD1	TRBJ1-5	-	TGTGCCAGCAGCTCAGGGGGGAGCAATCAGCCCCAGCATTTT	CASSSGGSNQPQHF
TRBV6-2/TRBV6-3	-	TRBJ2-1	-	TGTGCCAGCAGTTTTTCCGGGTACAATGAGCAGTTCTTC	CASSFSGYNEQFF
TRBV19	-	TRBJ2-5	few	TGTGCCAGTAGCCCGGGGGTCCATATGGAGACCCAGTACTTC	CASSPGVHMETQYF
TRBV6-6	-	TRBJ1-1	-	TGTGCCAGCACCGCCGGACAGACTGAGAACACTGAAGCTTTCTTT	CASTAGQTENTEAFF
TRBV4-1	TRBD2	TRBJ2-7	few	TGCGCCAGCAGCCAAGAAAGCGGGAGGTACGAGCAGTACTTC	CASSQESGRYEQYF
TRBV20-1	-	TRBJ1-1	-	TGCAGTGCTAGTAGCGGGTTGGAGGTAAACACTGAAGCTTTCTTT	CSASSGLEVNTEAFF
TRBV5-4	TRBD2	TRBJ2-5	-	TGTGCCAGCAGCTCGGGACTAGCGGGGGGCGGGTTAGGAGAGACCCAGTACTTC	CASSSGLAGGGLGETQYF
TRBV6-5	-	TRBJ2-2	-	TGTGCCAGCAGGGACTGGAACACCGGGGAGCTGTTTTTT	CASRDWNTGELFF
TRBV24-1	TRBD1	TRBJ1-6	many	TGTGCCACCAGGGGACAGGGAGGCAATTTTACGGATTCACCCCTCCACTTT	CATRGQGGNFTDSPLHF
TRBV19	-	TRBJ1-1	-	TGTGCCAGTAGCCTCACAGGGAACACTGAAGCTTTCTTT	CASSLTGNTEAFF
TRBV6-5	-	TRBJ2-7	once	TGTGCCAGCACGGACAGCTCCTACGAGCAGTACTTC	CASTDSSYEQYF
TRBV7-8	TRBD2	TRBJ2-3	once	TGTGCCAGCAGCTTAAAGGCTAGGGGAGCGGGCGGGGGGTACCGCACAGATACGCAGTATTTT	CASSLKARGAGGGYRTDTQYF
TRBV19	-	TRBJ1-5	once	TGTGCCAGTAGTCCGGGGTACCTAAATCAGCCCCAGCATTTT	CASSPGYLNQPQHF
TRBV6-6	TRBD1	TRBJ1-5	-	TGTGCCAGCAATACACAGGGGAGCAATCAGCCCCAGCATTTT	CASNTQGSNQPQHF
TRBV19	-	TRBJ1-1	-	TGTGCCAGTAGTATGATAGGGGGCACTGAAGCTTTCTTT	CASSMIGGTEAFF
TRBV7-9	-	TRBJ2-2	-	TGTGCCAGCAGCAGAACTAGGATAGACACCGGGGAGCTGTTTTTT	CASSRTRIDTGELFF
TRBV6-2/TRBV6-3	TRBD1	TRBJ1-1	few	TGTGCCAGCAGTACCTACTGGGACAGGGGGAACCCTGAAGCTTTCTTT	CASSTYWDRGNPEAFF
TRBV21-1	-	TRBJ1-3	once	TGTGCCAGCAGCAAATCTGGGTCGGGACAGGGGGCGAAGAACTCTGGAAACACCATATATTTT	CASSKSGSGQGAKNSGNTIYF
TRBV11-2	TRBD1	TRBJ1-2	-	TGTGCCAGCAGCGTACCGACAGGGGGAGTCGATGGCTACACCTTC	CASSVPTGGVDGYTF
TRBV5-1	-	TRBJ2-5	few	TGCGCCAGCAGAGGAGGGATTGGAGAGACCCAGTACTTC	CASRGGIGETQYF
TRBV5-6	-	TRBJ1-2	few	TGTGCCAGCAGCTTGTTTATCCGGGACAAAGGGATTGGCTACACCTTC	CASSLFIRDKGIGYTF
TRBV25-1	TRBD1	TRBJ1-2	-	TGTGCCAGCAGTGACCGTGGGACAGGCCTAGCTAACTATGGCTACACCTTC	CASSDRGTGLANYGYTF
TRBV19	-	TRBJ1-1	few	TGTGCCAGTAGTGGCCAGGGAAGAATGACTGAAGCTTTCTTT	CASSGQGRMTEAFF
TRBV9	-	TRBJ2-1	-	TGTGCCAGCAGCGTAGAACCTAATAATCTCAATGAGCAGTTCTTC	CASSVEPNNLNEQFF
TRBV5-4	TRBD2	TRBJ2-5	once	TGTGCCAGCAGCCTGACTAGCGGGAGGGAAGAGACCCAGTACTTC	CASSLTSGREETQYF
TRBV4-3	-	TRBJ1-2	-	TGCGCCAGCAGCCAAGATATTAACGCGAACCCTGGCTACACCTTC	CASSQDINANPGYTF
TRBV3-1/TRBV3-2	TRBD1	TRBJ2-1	-	TGTGCCAGCAGCCTGAGACAGGGGACTTACAATGAGCAGTTCTTC	CASSLRQGTYNEQFF
TRBV6-6	TRBD1	TRBJ2-6	-	TGTGCCAGCAGTTCCACAGGGGGCTCTGGGGCCAACGTCCTGACTTTC	CASSSTGGSGANVLTF
TRBV6-6	-	TRBJ2-2	-	TGTGCCAGCAGTAACGACTACCCTCCTGGGGGGGAGCTGTTTTTT	CASSNDYPPGGELFF
TRBV10-3	TRBD2	TRBJ2-1	-	TGTGCCATCAGTGGGGCTAGCGGGAATGAGCAGTTCTTC	CAISGASGNEQFF
TRBV6-5	TRBD1	TRBJ2-7	-	TGTGCCAGCAGTCGGGACAGGAGCTCCTACGAGCAGTACTTC	CASSRDRSSYEQYF